This TCR beta chain is from a study of T cell responses to AZD1222 COVID-19 vaccine. Background on the study: Analyses pooled second doses at about 4 or about 12 weeks. General study points: Unmutated regions of variants are reportedly targeted by nearly half of spike-specific TCRs. Spike as a whole was targeted by vaccine-associated CD4 TCRs, dominant at 160-218 and 743-854.

This clone appeared a single time. Its antigen is unknown. The germline V and J ends were trimmed by 5 bases and 13 bases, with 19 bases remaining between them. CDR1 is SGHDT, CDR2 YYEEEE, per germline. This CDR3 has 13 amino acids. Here immunoSEQ multiplex PCR was the method, and the copy in TCRdb shows in-frame clones only, minus some. The sample shows around 120,000 clones, around 90% of them seen only once. The sequence was collected from an adult in good health. The chain couples TRBV5-6 to TRBJ2-1, with a weak D call TRBD1 (6 bases). The input for sequencing was peripheral blood, taken on day 0 of AZD1222 vaccination. The CDR3 is CASRGPLWTVQFF. Written as DNA, the CDR3 is TGTGCCAGCAGGGGCCCCCTCTGGACAGTCCAGTTCTTC.